Presented here are 23 T cell receptor beta chains from one specimen sequenced in a study of T cell responses to AZD1222 COVID-19 vaccine. Some clones are missing from TCRdb's copy, which holds only in-frame ones; the method was immunoSEQ multiplex PCR. The sample contains some 150,000 clones, around 88% of which appear only once. The sequencing here drew on peripheral blood, taken on day 0 of AZD1222 vaccination. These receptors were collected from an adult in good health.

In this sample, this clone turned up once. The chain joins TRBV28 to TRBJ1-3; D remains unclear. Germline CDR1 is MDHEN and CDR2 is SYDVKM. Trimming shortened V by 6 bases and J by 0 bases, and 9 bases separated the two germline ends. The CDR3 extends over 14 amino acids. The CDR3 coding sequence is TGTGCCAGCAGGTCGGTCGCCTCTGGAAACACCATATATTTT. The encoded protein is CASRSVASGNTIYF.

The chain has TRBV2 and TRBJ2-3; 7 bases agree with TRBD2. The ends lost 7 bases at V and 5 bases at J; junction bases unmatched: 6. Germline V gene sequence: CDR1 SNHLY, CDR2 FYNNEI. The CDR3 loop spans 13 amino acids. CDR3 residues: CASNGLVGDTQYF. CDR3 sequence (DNA): TGTGCCAGCAATGGACTAGTTGGAGATACGCAGTATTTT.

This rearrangement joins TRBV7-2 to TRBJ1-1; TRBD1 is a possible D gene (6 bases). V lost 6 bases and J 4 bases, leaving 12 bases between the germline ends. Germline V gene lookup returns CDR1 SGHTA and CDR2 FQGNSA. This CDR3 has 13 amino acids. The CDR3 nucleotides read TGTGCCAGCAGGAGGGGGGAGGGCACTGAAGCTTTCTTT. This encodes CASRRGEGTEAFF.

The chain carries TRBV28 and TRBJ2-2; 9 nucleotides agree with TRBD1. V was clipped by 7 bases and J by 8 bases; unmatched bases: 8. This CDR3 is 14 amino acids long. The germline V gene has CDR1 MDHEN and CDR2 SYDVKM. The CDR3 region is CASTEGQGWGELFF. The CDR3 bases are TGTGCCAGCACCGAGGGACAGGGCTGGGGGGAGCTGTTTTTT.

V gene TRBV4-1 combines with J gene TRBJ2-2, with a possible D match to TRBD1 (5 bases). This CDR3 has 14 residues. CDR1 is MGHRA and CDR2 is YSYEKL in the germline V gene. V lost 6 bases and J 3 bases, leaving 11 bases between the germline ends. Written as DNA, the CDR3 is TGCGCCAGCAGAATGCAGGGCGACACCGGGGAGCTGTTTTTT. Translation gives CASRMQGDTGELFF.

The chain has TRBV10-3 and TRBJ2-7, with D possibly being TRBD2 (5 bases). Germline loops: CDR1 ENHRY, CDR2 SYGVKD. This CDR3 has 12 amino acids. Trimming cost V 3 bases and J 6 bases, with 9 bases left between them. The CDR3 reads CAISDLRGEQYF. The CDR3, as DNA: TGTGCCATCAGTGATTTACGGGGCGAGCAGTACTTC.

The rearrangement links TRBV5-1 to TRBJ1-2, with D uncertain. CDR1 is SGHRS and CDR2 is YFSETQ in the germline V gene. Trimming left V 0 bases short and J 4 bases short, with 16 bases between. CDR3 size: 16 residues. CDR3 coding DNA: TGCGCCAGCAGCTTGGGGGCCAGCCGGAACCTCTATGGCTACACCTTC. Amino acid sequence: CASSLGASRNLYGYTF.

This clone was found a few times. The chain uses TRBV19 and TRBJ1-1, with 8 bases identical to TRBD1. Germline CDR1 LNHDA, CDR2 SQIVND (reference sequence). Trimming removed 4 bases from V and 5 bases from J; junction bases left unmatched: 3. The CDR3 has 13 residues. CDR3 in DNA: TGTGCCAGTAGTAACCAGGGGGCGACTGAAGCTTTCTTT. It specifies CASSNQGATEAFF.

The V call is TRBV5-6, the J call TRBJ1-6, with TRBD1 matching over 7 bases. CDR3 length: 15 amino acids. Germline assignment: CDR1 SGHDT and CDR2 YYEEEE. The trim removed 6 bases at V and 6 bases at J, leaving 9 bases unmatched. The CDR3 sequence: CASTLRQGGNSPLHF. The CDR3 coding sequence is TGTGCCAGCACCCTAAGACAGGGAGGTAATTCACCCCTCCACTTT.

CDR3 protein: CASRGSGQGSTGELFF. CDR3 DNA sequence: TGTGCCAGCAGGGGGTCGGGACAGGGGAGCACCGGGGAGCTGTTTTTT. The rearrangement links TRBV28 to TRBJ2-2; 10 bases are a match to TRBD1. Looked up from germline, CDR1 is MDHEN and CDR2 is SYDVKM. V shed 6 bases and J 4 bases; nucleotides not matched to a gene: 8. There are 16 residues in the CDR3. Drawing the rest from reference TRBV28 and TRBJ2-2, the complete variable domain is DVKVTQSSRYLVKRTGEKVFLECVQDMDHENMFWYRQDPGLGLRLIYFSYDVKMKEKGDIPEGYSVSREKKERFSLILESASTNQTSMYLCASRGSGQGSTGELFFGEGSRLTVL.

This clone has more than one count but fewer than ten. The CDR3 reads CASSRTSGVREQYF. For the CDR3, the DNA is TGTGCCAGCAGTCGGACTAGCGGGGTAAGAGAGCAGTACTTC. The V gene is TRBV27, the J gene TRBJ2-7; 12 positions match TRBD2. This CDR3 comprises 14 residues. Germline-derived CDR1 and CDR2 are MNHEY and SMNVEV (reference sequence). V dropped 5 bases and J dropped 7; count of bases not matched to a gene: 6.

The chain's CDR3 is CASSLVGGGGPNTGELFF. The CDR3 nucleotides read TGTGCCAGCAGCCTAGTCGGCGGGGGCGGACCGAACACCGGGGAGCTGTTTTTT. The chain has TRBV28 and TRBJ2-2; a weak D match, TRBD2 (7 bases). Germline V gene sequence: CDR1 MDHEN, CDR2 SYDVKM. This CDR3 has 18 amino acids. V lost 6 bases and J 0 bases, leaving 20 bases between the germline ends.

CDR3 sequence reads: CASSFYNAGDTQYF. The CDR3 bases are TGTGCCAGCAGCTTTTACAACGCTGGAGATACGCAGTATTTT. The chain carries TRBV7-2 and TRBJ2-3; no reliable D call. Germline CDR1 is SGHTA and CDR2 is FQGNSA. Trimming stripped 3 bases from V and 5 bases from J, with 12 bases between. This CDR3 has 14 amino acids.

The chain recombines TRBV3-1 (or the pseudogene TRBV3-2) with TRBJ2-7, with D possibly being TRBD1 or TRBD2 (6 bases each). With 2 bases removed from V and 2 bases from J, the gap between germline ends came to 10 bases. The CDR3 consists of 14 residues. Germline CDR1 LGHDT, CDR2 YNNKEL (reference sequence). The CDR3 is CASSQFGGPYEQYF. As DNA, the CDR3 is TGTGCCAGCAGCCAATTCGGGGGCCCCTACGAGCAGTACTTC.

The genes are TRBV15 and TRBJ2-7; D possibly uses TRBD1 or TRBD2 (5 bases each). The CDR3 runs to 14 residues. Trimming removed 1 base from V and 7 bases from J, with 14 bases in between. Germline-derived CDR1 and CDR2 are LNHNV and YYDKDF (reference sequence). CDR3 loop: CATSRGGVGVEQYF. The DNA of the CDR3 is TGTGCCACCAGCAGAGGTGGCGTGGGGGTTGAGCAGTACTTC.

The chain combines TRBV13 with TRBJ1-1; D is undetermined. This CDR3 is built from 14 residues. V lost 5 bases to trimming and J lost 6 bases, with 16 bases between them. Germline values: CDR1 PRHDT, CDR2 FYEKMQ (reference sequence). The CDR3 DNA reads as TGTGCCAGCAGCGCTCAGGCGGGTTCGGCTGAAGCTTTCTTT. It encodes CASSAQAGSAEAFF.

This clone was observed once. This chain connects TRBV19 to TRBJ1-5; 7 bases map to TRBD1. The CDR3 is 18 residues long. V shed 5 bases, J shed 2 bases, and the junction held 15 bases outside the gene matches. CDR1 is LNHDA and CDR2 is SQIVND in the germline V gene (reference sequence). DNA for the CDR3: TGTGCCAGTAGTCGTCTGTCTTCCGGCACAGGGGGCAATCAGCCCCAGCATTTT. Its protein is CASSRLSSGTGGNQPQHF. Complete variable domain (other parts from reference TRBV19 and TRBJ1-5): DGGITQSPKYLFRKEGQNVTLSCEQNLNHDAMYWYRQDPGQGLRLIYYSQIVNDFQKGDIAEGYSVSREKKESFPLTVTSAQKNPTAFYLCASSRLSSGTGGNQPQHFGDGTRLSIL.

This chain joins TRBV12-5 and TRBJ1-2; 9 bases match TRBD1. The CDR3 is made up of 13 amino acids. The V gene end was trimmed by 6 bases and the J gene end by 3 bases; junction bases not matched to a gene: 2. Germline V gene data show CDR1 as LGHNT and CDR2 as FRNRAP. This CDR3 is CASGDRGDYGYTF. In nucleotides, the CDR3 is TGTGCTAGTGGGGACAGGGGTGACTATGGCTACACCTTC. The whole variable domain, remainder taken from reference TRBV12-5 and TRBJ1-2, is DARVTQTPRHKVTEMGQEVTMRCQPILGHNTVFWYRQTMMQGLELLAYFRNRAPLDDSGMPKDRFSAEMPDATLATLKIQPSEPRDSAVYFCASGDRGDYGYTFGSGTRLTVV.

This chain joins TRBV6-5 and TRBJ1-1; D uncertain. V was cut by 0 bases and J by 1 base, with 6 bases left in between. CDR1 and CDR2 (germline): MNHEY, SVGAGI. This CDR3 is built from 14 residues. The CDR3 coding sequence is TGTGCCAGCAGTTACTCATACGGGAACACTGAAGCTTTCTTT. Its protein product is CASSYSYGNTEAFF.

This clone was counted between two and nine times. The V call is TRBV9, the J call TRBJ2-7; TRBD2 is a possible D gene (6 bases). CDR3 length: 14 residues. V lost 4 bases and J lost 3, with 14 bases in between. Germline V CDR1 and CDR2: SGDLS, YYNGEE. The DNA for the CDR3 is TGTGCCAGCAGCCCCGGGGCGGGGCGCTACGAGCAGTACTTC. This sequence encodes CASSPGAGRYEQYF.

In its sample, this clone was seen once. The genes are TRBV10-3 and TRBJ1-1; maybe TRBD1 (5 bases). V lost 4 bases, J lost 6 bases, and 24 bases lay in between. Germline V gene lookup returns CDR1 ENHRY and CDR2 SYGVKD. The CDR3 loop spans 17 amino acids. The CDR3 loop is CAISAPPRGGLGAEAFF. The CDR3 DNA is TGTGCCATCAGTGCGCCACCTCGGGGGGGGTTAGGGGCTGAAGCTTTCTTT.

This clone has just a few counts. The rearrangement uses TRBV7-3 and TRBJ1-1; D may be TRBD1 (6 bases). The ends were cut back, 5 bases at V and 1 base at J, with 8 bases in the middle. The CDR3 runs to 13 residues. CDR1 is SGHTA and CDR2 is FQGTGA in the germline V gene. CDR3 DNA sequence: TGTGCCAGCAGCCAGGGACAGAACACTGAAGCTTTCTTT. This gives the protein CASSQGQNTEAFF.

The rearrangement joins TRBV29-1 to TRBJ1-6; 7 bases map to TRBD1. The CDR3 sequence is 15 residues long. Germline V CDR1 and CDR2: SQVTM, ANQGSEA. With V trimmed by 2 bases and J by 6 bases, 7 bases remained unmatched. The CDR3 DNA follows: TGCAGCGTTGAAAGGCTGTGGACAGGTAATTCACCCCTCCACTTT. It specifies CSVERLWTGNSPLHF. Combining the CDR3 with reference TRBV29-1 and TRBJ1-6 gives the whole variable domain SAVISQKPSRDICQRGTSLTIQCQVDSQVTMMFWYRQQPGQSLTLIATANQGSEATYESGFVIDKFPISRPNLTFSTLTVSNMSPEDSSIYLCSVERLWTGNSPLHFGNGTRLTVT.